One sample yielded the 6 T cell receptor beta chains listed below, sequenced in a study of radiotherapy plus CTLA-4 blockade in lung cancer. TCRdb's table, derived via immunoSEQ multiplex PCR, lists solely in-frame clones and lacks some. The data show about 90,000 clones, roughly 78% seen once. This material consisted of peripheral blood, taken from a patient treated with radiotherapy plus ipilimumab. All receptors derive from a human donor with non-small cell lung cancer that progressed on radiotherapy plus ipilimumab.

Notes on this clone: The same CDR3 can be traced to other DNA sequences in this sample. CDR3 sequence: CASSPRLSTDTQYF. CDR3 nucleotide sequence: TGTGCCAGCAGTCCAAGACTGAGCACAGATACGCAGTATTTT. J is TRBJ2-3 and V is TRBV9; the D is unclear. Germline CDR1 reads SGDLS; CDR2 reads YYNGEE. V was trimmed by 5 bases and J by 0 bases, leaving 10 bases between them. CDR3 size: 14 residues.

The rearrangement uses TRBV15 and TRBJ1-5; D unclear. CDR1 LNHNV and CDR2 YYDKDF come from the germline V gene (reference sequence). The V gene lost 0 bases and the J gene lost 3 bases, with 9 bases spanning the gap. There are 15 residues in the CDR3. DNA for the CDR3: TGTGCCACCAGCAGAGATGGCGGGGTCAATCAGCCCCAGCATTTT. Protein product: CATSRDGGVNQPQHF.

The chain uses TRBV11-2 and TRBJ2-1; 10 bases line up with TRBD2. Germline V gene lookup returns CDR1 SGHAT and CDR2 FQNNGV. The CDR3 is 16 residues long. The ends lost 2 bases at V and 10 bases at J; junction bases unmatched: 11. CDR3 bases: TGTGCCAGCAGCTTACAAGTTGCTAGCGGGAGAGGCGAGCAGTTCTTC. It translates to CASSLQVASGRGEQFF.

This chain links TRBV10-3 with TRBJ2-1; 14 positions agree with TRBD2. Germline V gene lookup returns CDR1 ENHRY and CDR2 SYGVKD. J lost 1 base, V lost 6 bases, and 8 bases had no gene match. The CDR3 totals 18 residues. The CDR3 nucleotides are TGTGCCATCAGAGGACTAGCGGGAGGCCGCCTATCCTACAATGAGCAGTTCTTC. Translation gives CAIRGLAGGRLSYNEQFF.

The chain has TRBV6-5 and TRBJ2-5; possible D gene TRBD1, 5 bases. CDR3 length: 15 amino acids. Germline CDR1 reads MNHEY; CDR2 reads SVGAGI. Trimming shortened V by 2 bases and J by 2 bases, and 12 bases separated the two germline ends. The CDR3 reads CASSYRTGQQETQYF. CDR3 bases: TGTGCCAGCAGTTACCGAACAGGCCAACAAGAGACCCAGTACTTC.

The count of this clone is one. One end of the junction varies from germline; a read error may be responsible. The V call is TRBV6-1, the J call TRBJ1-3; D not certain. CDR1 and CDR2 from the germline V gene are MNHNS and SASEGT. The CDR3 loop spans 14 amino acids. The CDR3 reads CASREAEWGNTIYF. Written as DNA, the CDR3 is TGTGCCAGCAGGGAAGCGGAGTGGGGAAACACCATATATTTT.